A selection of T cell receptor beta chains follows, all from one sample in a study of T cells after posttransplantation cyclophosphamide. The table came from immunoSEQ multiplex PCR; TCRdb's copy has only in-frame clones and leaves some out. The sample offers about 12,000 clones and no singletons, the top ten holding about 7.1%. Specimen: PBMCs. The receptors come from a middle-aged woman in good health, CMV-negative, and a related stem cell transplant donor. Both conserved end residues are part of each CDR3. The D gene is left open where the match is weak. Not all rows give a size; the values are once, few, many and, for expanded clones, a class.

clone_size: many; d_call: .; j_call: TRBJ1-2; v_call: TRBV11-2; cdr3_aa: CASSLDSAPLGYTF; cdr3_nt: TGTGCCAGCAGCTTAGATTCCGCCCCTCTAGGCTACACCTTC
clone_size: many; d_call: .; j_call: TRBJ1-4; v_call: TRBV9; cdr3_aa: CASSETGTPMEKLFF; cdr3_nt: TGTGCCAGCAGCGAAACCGGGACACCAATGGAAAAACTGTTTTTT
clone_size: .; d_call: .; j_call: TRBJ1-5; v_call: TRBV6-5; cdr3_aa: CASRRTGSNQPQHF; cdr3_nt: TGTGCCAGCAGACGAACAGGGAGCAATCAGCCCCAGCATTTT
clone_size: many; d_call: TRBD2; j_call: TRBJ2-3; v_call: TRBV19; cdr3_aa: CASNPSGRDTQYF; cdr3_nt: TGTGCCAGTAACCCTAGCGGGAGAGATACGCAGTATTTT
clone_size: many; d_call: .; j_call: TRBJ1-1; v_call: TRBV6-5; cdr3_aa: CASTSGVRTEAFF; cdr3_nt: TGTGCCAGCACCTCCGGGGTGAGAACTGAAGCTTTCTTT
clone_size: many; d_call: .; j_call: TRBJ2-1; v_call: TRBV19; cdr3_aa: CAIQGIRGNLGGEQFF; cdr3_nt: TGTGCCATACAGGGGATCCGGGGGAATTTAGGGGGTGAGCAGTTCTTC
clone_size: many; d_call: TRBD1; j_call: TRBJ1-2; v_call: TRBV2; cdr3_aa: CASSAPGQWYYGYTF; cdr3_nt: TGTGCCAGCAGTGCCCCGGGACAGTGGTACTATGGCTACACCTTC
clone_size: many; d_call: TRBD1; j_call: TRBJ2-7; v_call: TRBV5-8; cdr3_aa: CASRRTGGFFTGEQYF; cdr3_nt: TGTGCCAGCAGACGAACAGGGGGATTTTTTACGGGGGAGCAGTACTTC
clone_size: many; d_call: .; j_call: TRBJ2-2; v_call: TRBV28; cdr3_aa: CASILGIGGELFF; cdr3_nt: TGTGCCAGCATACTTGGTATTGGCGGGGAGCTGTTTTTT
clone_size: many; d_call: .; j_call: TRBJ1-3; v_call: TRBV6-2/TRBV6-3; cdr3_aa: CASSPAHLGSKNTIYF; cdr3_nt: TGTGCCAGCAGCCCCGCGCATCTCGGGTCCAAGAACACCATATATTTT
clone_size: many; d_call: TRBD1; j_call: TRBJ2-7; v_call: TRBV12-3/TRBV12-4; cdr3_aa: CASGGQGAYEQYF; cdr3_nt: TGTGCCAGCGGTGGACAGGGGGCCTACGAGCAGTACTTC
clone_size: many; d_call: TRBD1; j_call: TRBJ1-2; v_call: TRBV6-1; cdr3_aa: CASREGQGLNGYTF; cdr3_nt: TGTGCCAGCAGGGAGGGACAGGGGTTGAATGGCTACACCTTC
clone_size: many; d_call: TRBD1; j_call: TRBJ2-1; v_call: TRBV18; cdr3_aa: CASSPSGTGVNNEQFF; cdr3_nt: TGTGCCAGCTCACCATCCGGGACAGGGGTCAACAATGAGCAGTTCTTC
clone_size: many; d_call: .; j_call: TRBJ2-7; v_call: TRBV19; cdr3_aa: CASSLFDSSPYEQYF; cdr3_nt: TGTGCCAGTAGTCTCTTCGACAGCTCCCCCTACGAGCAGTACTTC
clone_size: many; d_call: TRBD1; j_call: TRBJ2-5; v_call: TRBV12-3/TRBV12-4; cdr3_aa: CASSYFSTGEETQYF; cdr3_nt: TGTGCCAGCAGCTACTTCTCGACAGGGGAAGAGACCCAGTACTTC
clone_size: many; d_call: TRBD2; j_call: TRBJ2-5; v_call: TRBV2; cdr3_aa: CASSENGGEETQYF; cdr3_nt: TGTGCCAGCAGTGAAAATGGGGGGGAAGAGACCCAGTACTTC
clone_size: many; d_call: .; j_call: TRBJ2-2; v_call: TRBV9; cdr3_aa: CASSVADYPRAGELFF; cdr3_nt: TGTGCCAGCAGCGTAGCAGACTACCCACGAGCCGGGGAGCTGTTTTTT